In its sample, the clone carrying this T cell receptor (beta chain) was seen many times. What it recognizes is unknown. One entry per CDR3 protein results from TCRdb running MiXCR on the 5' RACE reads. Of approximately 250,000 distinct CDR3 sequences listed, about 10% are singletons. Trimming at V came to 3 bases and at J to 6 bases, leaving 11 bases not matched to a gene. CDR3 length: 16 residues. Germline loops: CDR1 DFQATT, CDR2 SNEGSKA (reference sequence). The sample belongs to a study of CD8 T cells in ankylosing spondylitis. Study-level points and caveats: Within matched ankylosing spondylitis synovial fluid, disease-linked clones were reportedly significantly enriched. Disease-linked clones had a CD8+ phenotype and relatively low frequency in peripheral blood.

The sequenced material came from blood, either unsorted or a sorted T cell fraction (not recorded which). The chain carries TRBV20-1 and TRBJ2-1; 10 nucleotides match TRBD2. The clonotype was recovered from a male donor with ankylosing spondylitis or in good health (not recorded which). For the CDR3, the DNA is TGCAGTGCTAGGGAAGTAGCGGGGGGTAGTGTCAATGAGCAGTTCTTC. As protein: CSAREVAGGSVNEQFF.